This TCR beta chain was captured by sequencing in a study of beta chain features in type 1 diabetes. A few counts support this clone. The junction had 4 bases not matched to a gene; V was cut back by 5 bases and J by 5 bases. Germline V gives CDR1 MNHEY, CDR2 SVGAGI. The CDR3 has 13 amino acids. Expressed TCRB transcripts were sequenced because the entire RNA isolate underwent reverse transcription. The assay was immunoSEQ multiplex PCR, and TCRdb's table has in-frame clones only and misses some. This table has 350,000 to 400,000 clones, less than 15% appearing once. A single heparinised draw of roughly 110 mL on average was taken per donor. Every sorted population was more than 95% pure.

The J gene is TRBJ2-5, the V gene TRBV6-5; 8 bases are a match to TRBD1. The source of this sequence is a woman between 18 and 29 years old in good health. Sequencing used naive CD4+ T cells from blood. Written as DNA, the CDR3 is TGTGCCAGCAGTCAGGGGGCTGGGGAGACCCAGTACTTC. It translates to CASSQGAGETQYF.